These 27 T cell receptor beta chains share one sample of origin, sequenced in a study of CD8+ T cells in alopecia areata. Following RNA extraction, reverse transcription yielded cDNA that acted as the sequencing template. Profiled with immunoSEQ multiplex PCR; TCRdb holds only in-frame clones, not every one. The sample includes under 350,000 clones, roughly 60% seen only once; the top ten take roughly 1.8%. This sample's treatment: oral pan-JAK inhibitor, 5-10 mg twice daily. The sequenced sample was CD4+ T cells sorted from blood, obtained at week 24, from a patient treated with tofacitinib. These receptors all stem from a human donor with alopecia areata.

The chain has TRBV7-9 and TRBJ2-4; 7 positions agree with TRBD1. The V gene end was trimmed by 5 bases and the J gene end by 3 bases; junction bases not matched to a gene: 16. Germline V gives CDR1 SEHNR, CDR2 FQNEAQ (reference sequence). The CDR3 is made up of 18 amino acids. In DNA form, the CDR3 reads TGTGCCAGCAGCGAGGGGACAGTCCCGTGGTGGGACAAAAACATTCAGTACTTC. Encoded protein: CASSEGTVPWWDKNIQYF.

The chain carries TRBV29-1 and TRBJ2-7, with a tentative D call TRBD1 (6 bases). Germline-derived CDR1 and CDR2 are SQVTM and ANQGSEA. The V end was cut by 8 bases, the J end by 4 bases, with 18 bases between. CDR3 length: 13 residues. The CDR3 DNA sequence: TGCAGCTTCACACAGGGTTCGCCTTACGAGCAGTACTTC. As protein: CSFTQGSPYEQYF.

The rearrangement links TRBV20-1 to TRBJ1-5; no definite D call. This CDR3 has 11 amino acids. Deletions cut 8 bases from V and 5 bases from J, with 10 bases between. The germline gives CDR1 DFQATT, CDR2 SNEGSKA (reference sequence). CDR3 loop: CSSGIDQPQHF. The DNA for the CDR3 is TGCAGTAGCGGTATTGATCAGCCCCAGCATTTT.

This chain's CDR3 is CASSEQIEAFF. The CDR3 DNA follows: TGTGCCAGCAGTGAGCAGATTGAAGCTTTCTTT. This chain connects TRBV2 to TRBJ1-1, with unresolved D. Germline CDR1 reads SNHLY; CDR2 reads FYNNEI. Deletions cut 3 bases from V and 7 bases from J, with 6 bases between. This CDR3 contains 11 residues.

CDR3 nucleotide sequence: TGTGCCATCAGGTCCGGTGATTATGAAAAACTGTTTTTT. It codes for CAIRSGDYEKLFF. The chain carries TRBV10-3 and TRBJ1-4; D gene uncertain. V lost 6 bases, J lost 6 bases, and 11 bases lay in between. CDR3 length equals 13 residues. Germline assignment: CDR1 ENHRY and CDR2 SYGVKD.

This clone was counted a few times. The chain uses TRBV11-3 and TRBJ1-2; 8 bases fit TRBD1. Germline V CDR1 and CDR2: SGHNT, YENEEA. CDR3 length: 13 amino acids. V was pared by 3 bases and J by 8 bases, with 5 bases of the junction left unmatched. CDR3 DNA: TGTGCCAGCAGCTTCCTACAGGGGGACGGCTACACCTTC. Protein product: CASSFLQGDGYTF.

In DNA, the CDR3 is TGCAGCGTTGGGGGGCTCTATGGCTACACCTTC. Its translation: CSVGGLYGYTF. This chain uses TRBV29-1 with TRBJ1-2; D is possibly TRBD1 (6 bases). Looked up from germline, CDR1 is SQVTM and CDR2 is ANQGSEA. V dropped 4 bases and J dropped 4 bases, with 7 bases sitting between them. The CDR3 has 11 amino acids.

This chain links TRBV30 with TRBJ2-3, with D uncertain. The CDR3 consists of 12 residues. CDR1 is GTSNPN and CDR2 is SVGIG in the germline V gene (reference sequence). Deletions cut 3 bases from V and 8 bases from J, with 12 bases between. The CDR3 here is CAWSAIGGTQYF. DNA of the CDR3: TGTGCCTGGAGCGCCATAGGCGGTACGCAGTATTTT.

The chain uses TRBV27 and TRBJ2-7; 11 nucleotides align to TRBD1. Germline lookup yields CDR1 MNHEY and CDR2 SMNVEV (reference sequence). V shed 5 bases and J 3 bases; nucleotides not matched to a gene: 9. The CDR3 is made up of 16 amino acids. CDR3 amino acids: CASSRRSGTGGYEQYF. The CDR3, as DNA: TGTGCCAGCAGTCGGAGGTCCGGGACAGGGGGCTACGAGCAGTACTTC.

This chain links TRBV6-5 with TRBJ1-3; D gene unclear. Germline loops: CDR1 MNHEY, CDR2 SVGAGI. There are 14 residues in the CDR3. Trimming left V 2 bases short and J 8 bases short, with 13 bases between. The CDR3, as DNA: TGTGCCAGCAGTTACAGAGAGATGGGTTACACCATATATTTT. This translates into CASSYREMGYTIYF.

A remark on this clone: At one end, the junction sequence differs from germline, possibly due to a read error. This chain joins TRBV7-2 and TRBJ2-5; 8 positions agree with TRBD2. CDR3 size: 15 residues. Per the germline V gene, CDR1 is SGHTA and CDR2 is FQGNSA. For the CDR3, the DNA is TGTGCCAGCACCCCGGGAGGGGAAGTGCAAGGGACCCAGTACTTC. Protein: CASTPGGEVQGTQYF.

The chain links TRBV6-5 to TRBJ1-1; D gene ambiguous. The CDR3 contains 14 residues. Germline CDR1 is MNHEY and CDR2 is SVGAGI. Trimming cost V 0 bases and J 0 bases, with 5 bases left between them. CDR3 nucleotides: TGTGCCAGCAGTTACTCTGCAGTGAACACTGAAGCTTTCTTT. As protein: CASSYSAVNTEAFF.

In the case of this clone: An end of the junction differs from the germline gene, which may be a read error. V and J are TRBV7-2 and TRBJ2-1, with 8 bases that match TRBD1. The germline V gene encodes CDR1 SGHTA and CDR2 FQGNSA. The CDR3 runs 15 residues. CDR3 sequence (DNA): TGTGCCAGCAGTTTAGACAGGGGTTTAAACAATGAGCAGTTCTTC. As protein: CASSLDRGLNNEQFF.

This chain connects TRBV10-3 to TRBJ2-3, with 16 positions matching TRBD2. V trimming: 6 bases; J trimming: 4 bases; junction bases outside the gene matches: 7. This CDR3 has 17 amino acids. Germline V CDR1 and CDR2: ENHRY, SYGVKD. The CDR3: CAISGTSGGVAADTQYF. The CDR3 bases are TGTGCCATCAGCGGGACTAGCGGGGGGGTGGCCGCAGATACGCAGTATTTT.

This clone was seen a few times. V gene TRBV15 combines with J gene TRBJ1-1, with D possibly TRBD1 on 5 matching bases. This CDR3 comprises 16 residues. V was cut by 0 bases and J by 4 bases, with 15 bases left in between. Germline assignment: CDR1 LNHNV and CDR2 YYDKDF (reference sequence). CDR3 coding DNA: TGTGCCACCAGCAGAGATCTGTCAGGCGGGGCCACTGAAGCTTTCTTT. Protein product: CATSRDLSGGATEAFF.

A single count supports this clone. The chain links TRBV4-3 to TRBJ1-6; TRBD1 aligns across 9 bases. Germline V gene lookup returns CDR1 LGHNA and CDR2 YSLEER. The J segment lost 7 bases and the V segment lost 3 bases, leaving 7 bases of the junction unmatched. The length of the CDR3 is 16 residues. The CDR3 region has the DNA TGCGCCAGCAGCCAGGGATACAGGGGGCGGAATTCACCCCTCCACTTT. Protein: CASSQGYRGRNSPLHF.

V gene TRBV30 combines with J gene TRBJ1-2; D not certain. The V end was cut by 1 base, the J end by 5 bases, with 5 bases between. Germline V gene lookup returns CDR1 GTSNPN and CDR2 SVGIG (reference sequence). This CDR3 is 11 amino acids long. CDR3 DNA: TGTGCCTGGAGTGAAGGATATGGCTACACCTTC. It codes for CAWSEGYGYTF.

This chain uses TRBV19 with TRBJ2-3; D is perhaps TRBD1 (6 bases). The germline V and J ends were trimmed by 5 bases and 4 bases, with 13 bases remaining between them. Germline CDR1 is LNHDA and CDR2 is SQIVND (reference sequence). The CDR3 has 14 amino acids. CDR3 protein: CASSSQDRSDTQYF. CDR3 bases: TGTGCCAGTAGTTCCCAGGACAGATCAGATACGCAGTATTTT.

The chain links TRBV6-5 to TRBJ2-5; D unclear. Germline V gives CDR1 MNHEY, CDR2 SVGAGI. Trimming stripped 9 bases from V and 1 base from J, with 15 bases between. The CDR3 is 14 residues long. CDR3 sequence reads: CARRTLAAQETQYF. In DNA, the CDR3 is TGTGCCAGACGAACCCTGGCAGCCCAAGAGACCCAGTACTTC.

This chain's CDR3 is CASSQDRGHQETQYF. The DNA for the CDR3 is TGTGCCAGCAGCCAGGACAGGGGCCACCAAGAGACCCAGTACTTC. V and J are TRBV11-2 and TRBJ2-5; 9 nucleotides align to TRBD1. Germline CDR1 and CDR2: SGHAT and FQNNGV. The CDR3 runs to 15 residues. The V and J ends lost 5 bases and 0 bases, in that order; junction bases with no gene match: 4.

The rearrangement uses TRBV29-1 and TRBJ2-3, with 7 bases identical to TRBD2. In germline, CDR1 is SQVTM, CDR2 ANQGSEA. V lost 4 bases, J lost 2 bases, and 6 bases stayed unmatched. The CDR3 runs to 14 residues. The CDR3 DNA is TGCAGCGTTGCTAGTGCGGGGGACACAGATACGCAGTATTTT. Its protein product is CSVASAGDTDTQYF.

The V call is TRBV2, the J call TRBJ2-4; tentatively, D is TRBD2 (7 bases). This CDR3 has 18 amino acids. V shed 6 bases and J shed 1 base, with 22 bases lying between them. In germline, CDR1 is SNHLY, CDR2 FYNNEI. The CDR3 here is CASRPLWGAGVAKNIQYF. The DNA of the CDR3 is TGTGCCAGCAGACCCCTCTGGGGGGCGGGGGTTGCCAAAAACATTCAGTACTTC.

The V and J genes are TRBV27 and TRBJ2-5; no reliable D call. The germline V gene has CDR1 MNHEY and CDR2 SMNVEV (reference sequence). Trimming stripped 6 bases from V and 5 bases from J, with 13 bases between. The CDR3 extends over 13 amino acids. CDR3 in amino acids: CASSLRVGETQYF. Written as DNA, the CDR3 is TGTGCCAGCAGCCTCCGGGTCGGGGAGACCCAGTACTTC.

In this sample, this clone turned up a few times. The chain uses TRBV6-5 and TRBJ1-2, with a weak D call TRBD1 (5 bases). The length of the CDR3 is 15 residues. From germline, CDR1 is MNHEY and CDR2 SVGAGI. V was clipped by 0 bases and J by 4 bases, with 12 bases between them. CDR3 bases: TGTGCCAGCAGTTACTCGAAGTGGGGCGGCTATGGCTACACCTTC. Its protein is CASSYSKWGGYGYTF.

The V and J genes are TRBV7-2 and TRBJ1-2; 10 nucleotides match TRBD1. Trimming at V came to 1 base and at J to 8 bases, leaving 10 bases not matched to a gene. Germline V gives CDR1 SGHTA, CDR2 FQGNSA. This CDR3 has 16 residues. CDR3 sequence (DNA): TGTGCCAGCAGCTTAGGGGGACAGGGGCAGGCGAGCGGCTACACCTTC. Encoded protein: CASSLGGQGQASGYTF.

This CDR3 is CASSKAGTDTGELFF. CDR3 DNA sequence: TGTGCCAGCAGCAAGGCAGGGACGGACACCGGGGAGCTGTTTTTT. The chain couples TRBV9 to TRBJ2-2; possibly TRBD1 or TRBD2 for D (5 bases each). Germline CDR1 SGDLS, CDR2 YYNGEE. CDR3 length equals 15 residues. V lost 4 bases and J 3 bases, leaving 13 bases between the germline ends.

The rearrangement joins TRBV19 to TRBJ2-7, with 7 bases aligning to TRBD2. CDR1 is LNHDA and CDR2 is SQIVND in the germline V gene (reference sequence). With 6 bases clipped from V and 7 bases from J, the junction kept 12 bases outside the gene matches. The CDR3 is 14 amino acids. The CDR3 bases are TGTGCCAGTAGGGCCTGGGGTGGAGCGGGGGAGCAGTACTTC. Protein: CASRAWGGAGEQYF.